These 22 T cell receptor beta chains were sequenced from one sample in a study of shared clonotypes between healthy human individuals. Data came from immunoSEQ multiplex PCR; TCRdb stores just in-frame clones and leaves some out. Of approximately 1,000,000 clones in the sample, about four fifths were seen once. Source material: memory CD4+ T cells from PBMCs. Subset defined: CD45RA-negative fraction. The source of these receptors is a man between 18 and 35 years old in good health. Some clones in this sample may be carry-over from other donors' samples.

To note about this clone: A read error may produce the germline difference seen at one junction end. The V and J genes are TRBV27 and TRBJ2-3, with 7 bases lining up with TRBD2. The germline V gene has CDR1 MNHEY and CDR2 SMNVEV (reference sequence). CDR3 length: 13 amino acids. CDR3 bases: TGTACCAGCAGACGGACTAGTGGGGATACGCAGTATTTT. Protein sequence: CTSRRTSGDTQYF.

In its sample, this clone was seen a few times. This chain connects TRBV15 to TRBJ2-5; D gene unclear. The germline V gene has CDR1 LNHNV and CDR2 YYDKDF (reference sequence). The CDR3 extends over 11 amino acids. V lost 0 bases and J lost 5, with 1 base in between. The chain's CDR3 is CATSRDETQYF. The CDR3 DNA is TGTGCCACCAGCAGAGATGAGACCCAGTACTTC.

This clone was counted between two and nine times. V is TRBV4-1 and J is TRBJ1-5, with 9 nucleotides matching TRBD1. The CDR3 sequence is 20 residues long. The germline gives CDR1 MGHRA, CDR2 YSYEKL. V lost 1 base, J lost 0 bases, and 13 bases stayed unmatched. The CDR3 DNA is TGCGCCAGCAGCCAAGGGGTTACAGGGGGCATTTTTTATAGCAATCAGCCCCAGCATTTT. Translated, it gives CASSQGVTGGIFYSNQPQHF.

This chain uses TRBV4-2 with TRBJ1-2; D gene uncertain. V lost 4 bases and J 4 bases, leaving 10 bases between the germline ends. Germline-derived CDR1 and CDR2 are LGHNA and YNFKEQ. This CDR3 has 13 amino acids. This CDR3 reads CASSPTSVYGYTF. Here the CDR3 DNA reads TGTGCCAGCAGCCCGACAAGCGTCTATGGCTACACCTTC.

As for this clone: Other DNA sequences of this sample code for an identical CDR3. The rearrangement joins TRBV9 to TRBJ2-1, with TRBD1 matching over 7 bases. The CDR3 extends over 15 amino acids. Losses at the gene ends were 0 bases for V and 1 base for J; bases not matched to a gene: 1. Germline CDR1 reads SGDLS; CDR2 reads YYNGEE. The CDR3 region is CASSVGGQSYNEQFF. The CDR3 nucleotides read TGTGCCAGCAGCGTAGGGGGACAGTCCTACAATGAGCAGTTCTTC.

This clone was found many times. The V call is TRBV28, the J call TRBJ2-3; 7 bases agree with TRBD2. The V segment lost 7 bases and the J segment 0 bases; nucleotides outside the gene matches: 7. CDR3 size: 15 residues. Looked up from germline, CDR1 is MDHEN and CDR2 is SYDVKM. CDR3 protein: CASKFAGVSTDTQYF. The CDR3 bases are TGTGCCAGCAAATTTGCGGGGGTTAGCACAGATACGCAGTATTTT. The complete variable domain, with remaining parts taken from reference TRBV28 and TRBJ2-3, reads DVKVTQSSRYLVKRTGEKVFLECVQDMDHENMFWYRQDPGLGLRLIYFSYDVKMKEKGDIPEGYSVSREKKERFSLILESASTNQTSMYLCASKFAGVSTDTQYFGPGTRLTVL.

On this clone: The same CDR3 is also encoded by other DNA sequences in this sample. Here the CDR3 reads CASSSGSYGYTF. CDR3 in DNA: TGTGCCAGCAGTTCGGGGTCATATGGCTACACCTTC. The chain couples TRBV6-5 to TRBJ1-2; D is uncertain. CDR1 and CDR2 (germline): MNHEY, SVGAGI. V lost 4 bases and J lost 5, with 8 bases in between. This CDR3 has 12 amino acids.

The rearrangement uses TRBV14 and TRBJ2-7; 10 bases match TRBD2. The V and J ends lost 4 bases and 7 bases, in that order; junction bases with no gene match: 10. The CDR3 covers 15 residues. Germline CDR1 and CDR2: SGHDN and FVKESK. CDR3 amino acids: CASSRSIAGGGEQYF. In DNA, the CDR3 is TGTGCCAGCAGCCGTTCTATAGCGGGAGGAGGAGAGCAGTACTTC.

V gene TRBV7-2 combines with J gene TRBJ2-4; no clear D gene. This CDR3 is built from 13 residues. The germline gives CDR1 SGHTA, CDR2 FQGNSA. V shed 6 bases and J shed 1 base, with 7 bases lying between them. As DNA, the CDR3 is TGTGCCAGCAGGGGTACGGCCAAAAACATTCAGTACTTC. Residues: CASRGTAKNIQYF. The full variable domain, with the rest looked up from reference TRBV7-2 and TRBJ2-4, is GAGVSQSPSNKVTEKGKDVELRCDPISGHTALYWYRQSLGQGLEFLIYFQGNSAPDKSGLPSDRFSAERTGGSVSTLTIQRTQQEDSAVYLCASRGTAKNIQYFGAGTRLSVL.

The chain carries TRBV28 and TRBJ2-7, with a weak D call TRBD1 (6 bases). V lost 4 bases and J lost 5, with 15 bases in between. This CDR3 spans 14 amino acids. Germline CDR1 MDHEN, CDR2 SYDVKM. CDR3 coding DNA: TGTGCCAGCAGTTCGAGCAGGGGCCTCCACGAGCAGTACTTC. Protein product: CASSSSRGLHEQYF.

The chain carries TRBV6-6 and TRBJ2-7; D could derive from TRBD1 or TRBD2 (5 bases each). Germline CDR1 is MNHNY and CDR2 is SVGAGI (reference sequence). This CDR3 comprises 15 residues. With 2 bases removed from V and 4 bases from J, the gap between germline ends came to 15 bases. CDR3 in amino acids: CASSYGSGRWYEQYF. The CDR3 DNA sequence: TGTGCCAGCAGTTACGGGTCAGGGAGATGGTACGAGCAGTACTTC.

V and J are TRBV11-2 and TRBJ2-3; TRBD2 matches 10 bases. Unmatched junction bases numbered 3, after V lost 5 bases and J lost 1 base. This CDR3 is 15 amino acids long. Germline V gene lookup returns CDR1 SGHAT and CDR2 FQNNGV. For the CDR3, the DNA is TGTGCCAGCAGCCTAGGGACTAGCGGCACAGATACGCAGTATTTT. Protein: CASSLGTSGTDTQYF.

The gene calls are TRBV2 and TRBJ2-7; D not resolved. CDR1 and CDR2 (germline): SNHLY, FYNNEI. This CDR3 has 13 residues. Trimming shortened V by 7 bases and J by 3 bases, and 13 bases separated the two germline ends. The CDR3 nucleotides are TGTGCCAGCAAACCGACATTTGGCTACGAGCAGTACTTC. Protein: CASKPTFGYEQYF.

The chain recombines TRBV6-5 with TRBJ2-3; maybe TRBD2 (6 bases). Trimming removed 2 bases at V and 3 bases at J, with 6 bases between. CDR3 length equals 13 residues. The germline CDR1 and CDR2 sequences are MNHEY and SVGAGI. In nucleotides, the CDR3 is TGTGCCAGCAGTTACGCGGGGACAGATACGCAGTATTTT. Translated, it gives CASSYAGTDTQYF.

The chain carries TRBV4-1 and TRBJ2-3, with 10 bases fitting TRBD2. V shed 0 bases and J 2 bases; nucleotides not matched to a gene: 8. The CDR3 contains 18 residues. CDR1 and CDR2 from the germline V gene are MGHRA and YSYEKL. For the CDR3, the DNA is TGCGCCAGCAGCCAAGAAGAGGGTAGCGGGGGGTACACAGATACGCAGTATTTT. It is translated as CASSQEEGSGGYTDTQYF.

Turning to this clone: A far more abundant clone sits one base away, making this likely a read error. The chain is built from TRBV4-3 and TRBJ1-2; 7 positions agree with TRBD1. Germline V gene sequence: CDR1 LGHNA, CDR2 YSLEER. Germline trimming cut 4 bases from V and 2 bases from J; bases unmatched to any gene: 7. This CDR3 has 15 amino acids. The CDR3: CASSRQTGENYGYTF. CDR3 DNA sequence: TGCGCCAGCAGCCGCCAAACAGGGGAAAACTATGGCTACACCTTC.

The chain couples TRBV7-2 to TRBJ2-7; 10 nucleotides match TRBD2. The germline V gene encodes CDR1 SGHTA and CDR2 FQGNSA. With V trimmed by 3 bases and J by 7 bases, 9 bases remained unmatched. The CDR3 consists of 15 residues. The CDR3 spells CASSFNGLAGEEQYF. CDR3 nucleotide sequence: TGTGCCAGCAGCTTCAATGGGCTAGCGGGAGAAGAGCAGTACTTC.

The chain couples TRBV12-5 to TRBJ1-5, with 8 bases matching TRBD1. The CDR3 contains 17 residues. CDR1 LGHNT and CDR2 FRNRAP come from the germline V gene. Germline trimming cut 1 base from V and 4 bases from J; bases unmatched to any gene: 9. The chain's CDR3 is CASGLAPQGAQNQPQHF. In DNA, the CDR3 is TGTGCTAGTGGTTTGGCCCCCCAGGGGGCACAGAATCAGCCCCAGCATTTT.

This clone was seen more than once but under ten times. The rearrangement joins TRBV28 to TRBJ2-5; tentatively, D is TRBD1 (6 bases). V was trimmed by 5 bases and J by 4 bases, leaving 11 bases between them. CDR1 is MDHEN, CDR2 SYDVKM, per germline. There are 13 residues in the CDR3. The CDR3: CASSPQGRETQYF. The CDR3 DNA sequence: TGTGCCAGCAGTCCCCAGGGGCGAGAGACCCAGTACTTC.

This clone was counted a few times. The rearrangement joins TRBV30 to TRBJ1-4; no clear D. CDR3 length: 12 amino acids. The germline V gene encodes CDR1 GTSNPN and CDR2 SVGIG (reference sequence). V was shortened by 5 bases and J by 1 base, with 5 bases between the two germline ends. CDR3 bases: TGTGCCTGGGGCGTAACTAATGAAAAACTGTTTTTT. This translates into CAWGVTNEKLFF.

Comments on this clone: Additional DNA sequences in this sample encode the identical CDR3. The chain combines TRBV5-1 with TRBJ1-5, with D unresolved. The V and J ends lost 0 bases and 1 base respectively, with 8 bases between them. Looked up from germline, CDR1 is SGHRS and CDR2 is YFSETQ. The CDR3 consists of 15 residues. In DNA form, the CDR3 reads TGCGCCAGCAGCTTGGAAGGGTTCAGCAATCAGCCCCAGCATTTT. Translating gives CASSLEGFSNQPQHF.

The chain couples TRBV5-1 to TRBJ1-1, with D perhaps TRBD1 (5 bases). Trimming pared 1 base from V and 4 bases from J, leaving 14 bases between. This CDR3 region has 15 residues. Looked up from germline, CDR1 is SGHRS and CDR2 is YFSETQ. CDR3 residues: CASSLHGGGITEAFF. In DNA, the CDR3 is TGCGCCAGCAGCTTGCACGGGGGAGGGATCACTGAAGCTTTCTTT.